The 9 T cell receptor beta chains in this list originate from one sample, sequenced in a study of T cells after yellow fever vaccination. One entry per CDR3 protein results from TCRdb running MiXCR on the 5' RACE reads. The sample lists 250,000 to 350,000 distinct CDR3 sequences; around 4.3% were seen once. This material consisted of PBMCs, taken 15 days after the yellow fever booster vaccination. Source of these receptors: a man aged 18 to 30 who received the YFV17D yellow fever vaccine.

This clonotype was observed many times. The rearrangement joins TRBV4-2 to TRBJ1-5, with D possibly TRBD1 on 5 matching bases. V lost 1 base to trimming and J lost 5 bases, with 15 bases between them. This CDR3 is built from 16 residues. Germline CDR1 is LGHNA and CDR2 is YNFKEQ. This CDR3 is CASSQGVGAIDQPQHF. The CDR3 DNA reads as TGTGCCAGCAGCCAAGGCGTAGGGGCAATAGATCAGCCCCAGCATTTT.

This clonotype has more than one count but fewer than ten. The chain combines TRBV29-1 with TRBJ2-1, with D tentatively TRBD1 or TRBD2 (5 bases each). V was trimmed by 7 bases and J by 9 bases, leaving 16 bases between them. CDR1 and CDR2 (germline): SQVTM, ANQGSEA. CDR3 length: 12 amino acids. CDR3 residues: CSAYTGRGEQFF. The CDR3 DNA follows: TGCAGCGCTTACACGGGAAGGGGTGAGCAGTTCTTC.

In this sample, this clonotype turned up many times. This sequence joins TRBV20-1 and TRBJ2-7; D is possibly TRBD2 (5 bases). CDR1 and CDR2 (germline): DFQATT, SNEGSKA (reference sequence). There are 12 residues in the CDR3. Trimming removed 5 bases at V and 9 bases at J, with 17 bases between. This CDR3 is CSAEGVAPWQYF. The CDR3 DNA reads TGCAGTGCTGAGGGTGTGGCTCCTTGGCAGTACTTC.

This clonotype was seen more than once but under ten times. The rearrangement uses TRBV7-9 and TRBJ1-4; no firm D call. The germline CDR1 and CDR2 sequences are SEHNR and FQNEAQ (reference sequence). The V and J ends lost 5 bases and 4 bases respectively, with 17 bases between them. The CDR3 is 16 residues long. In DNA form, the CDR3 reads TGTGCCAGCAGCACCCCGGCCCACGGCCTTAATGAAAAACTGTTTTTT. Amino acids: CASSTPAHGLNEKLFF.

This clonotype was seen many times. This chain connects TRBV12-3 or TRBV12-4 to TRBJ1-5, with D possibly matching TRBD1 (6 bases). This CDR3 is 11 amino acids long. V lost 6 bases, J lost 11 bases, and 11 bases lay in between. CDR3 nucleotides: TGTGCCAGCAGGGGGGGCAGGACCCAGCATTTT. Residues: CASRGGRTQHF.

The table lists this clonotype with a few counts. The V call is TRBV7-2, the J call TRBJ2-5; D ambiguous. The germline V gene has CDR1 SGHTA and CDR2 FQGNSA. The CDR3 totals 14 residues. V was clipped by 5 bases and J by 4 bases, with 14 bases between them. The CDR3 coding sequence is TGTGCCAGCAGCATTATCGGTGTGGGAGAGACCCAGTACTTC. Translation: CASSIIGVGETQYF.

This sequence joins TRBV29-1 and TRBJ1-1; 9 positions match TRBD1. The CDR3 runs 14 residues. The V segment lost 6 bases and the J segment 5 bases; nucleotides outside the gene matches: 10. Germline V CDR1 and CDR2: SQVTM, ANQGSEA. DNA for the CDR3: TGCAGCGTCGATACCGGGACAGGGTATACTGAAGCTTTCTTT. Encoded protein: CSVDTGTGYTEAFF. Variable domain in full (rest from reference TRBV29-1 and TRBJ1-1): SAVISQKPSRDICQRGTSLTIQCQVDSQVTMMFWYRQQPGQSLTLIATANQGSEATYESGFVIDKFPISRPNLTFSTLTVSNMSPEDSSIYLCSVDTGTGYTEAFFGQGTRLTVV.

This chain connects TRBV12-5 to TRBJ1-1; no definite D call. Trimming pared 2 bases from V and 9 bases from J, leaving 10 bases between. From germline, CDR1 is LGHNT and CDR2 FRNRAP. CDR3 size: 12 residues. The CDR3 sequence is CASGLFTTQAFF. CDR3 in DNA: TGTGCTAGTGGTTTGTTCACTACCCAAGCTTTCTTT.

The chain links TRBV18 to TRBJ1-6; D is unclear. Germline CDR1 KGHSH, CDR2 LQKENI. Trimming removed 4 bases from V and 12 bases from J, with 4 bases in between. The CDR3 runs to 10 residues. The CDR3 DNA reads as TGTGCCAGCTCACTGGGACCCCTCCACTTT. This translates into CASSLGPLHF.